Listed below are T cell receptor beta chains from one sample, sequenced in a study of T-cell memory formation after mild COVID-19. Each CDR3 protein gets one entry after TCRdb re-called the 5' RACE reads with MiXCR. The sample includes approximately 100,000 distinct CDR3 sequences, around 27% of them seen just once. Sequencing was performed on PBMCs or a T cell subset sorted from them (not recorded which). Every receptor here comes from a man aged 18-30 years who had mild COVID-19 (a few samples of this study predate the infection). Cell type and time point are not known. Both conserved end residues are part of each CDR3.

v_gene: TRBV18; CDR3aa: CASSPGGRTEAFF
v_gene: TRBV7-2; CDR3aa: CASSSGGGLETQYF
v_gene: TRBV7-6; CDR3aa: CASSALAGGPGDTQYF
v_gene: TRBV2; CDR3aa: CASRDFRNTEAFF
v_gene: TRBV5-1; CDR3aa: CASSLGWEQFF
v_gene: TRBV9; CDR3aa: CASSGGDTPYGYTF
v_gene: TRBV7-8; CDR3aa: CASSPLYNQETQYF
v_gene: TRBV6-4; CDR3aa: CASSDVGGSGANVLTF
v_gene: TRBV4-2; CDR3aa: CASSQGKGARSPLHF
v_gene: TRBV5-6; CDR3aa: CASSPTGRQVMNTEAFF
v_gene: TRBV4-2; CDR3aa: CASSQAGTSGYEQYF
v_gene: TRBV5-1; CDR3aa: CASSFEQGNEQFF
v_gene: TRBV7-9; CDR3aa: CASSAPAGVGEQYF
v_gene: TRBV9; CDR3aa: CASSVRGRANTGELFF
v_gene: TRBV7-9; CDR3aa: CASQQGNQPQHF
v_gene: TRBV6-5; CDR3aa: CASSLGSYTTGELFF
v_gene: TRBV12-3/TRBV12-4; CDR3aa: CASSQPPWGPNTEAFF
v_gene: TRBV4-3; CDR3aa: CASSQESGVNEQFF
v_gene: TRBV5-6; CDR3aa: CASSLVRTGELFF
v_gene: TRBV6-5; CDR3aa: CASSHTSSGQGAGYTF
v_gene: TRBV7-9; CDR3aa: CATQTGGDYGYTF
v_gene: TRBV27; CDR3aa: CASSFGPVREQYF
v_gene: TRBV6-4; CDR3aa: CASSEGSGGSTDTQYF
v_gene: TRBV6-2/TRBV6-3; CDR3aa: CASAAGAGSEAFF
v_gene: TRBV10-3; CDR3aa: CAIREGGADTQYF
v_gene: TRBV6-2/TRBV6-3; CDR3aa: CASHPEVWRTVVSGANVLTF
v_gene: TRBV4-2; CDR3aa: CASIGGNASPYGYTF
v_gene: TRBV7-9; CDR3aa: CASSFDTTGELFF
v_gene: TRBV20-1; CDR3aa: CSAGGRTAIYEQYF
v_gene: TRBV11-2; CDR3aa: CASSLWGGEAGELFF
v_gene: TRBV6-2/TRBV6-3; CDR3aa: CASSYGWGSNQPQHF
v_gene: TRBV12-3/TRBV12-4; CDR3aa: CASSRYYEKLFF
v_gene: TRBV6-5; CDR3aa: CASISGASYEQYF
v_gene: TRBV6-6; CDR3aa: CASSLYGELFF
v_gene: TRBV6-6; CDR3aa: CASRGLITDTQYF
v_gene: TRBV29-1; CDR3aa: CSVFGAWGETEAFF
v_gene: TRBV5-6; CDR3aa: CASSRGTEETQYF
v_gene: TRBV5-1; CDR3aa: CASSSGTQETQYF
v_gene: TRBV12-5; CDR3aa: CASAGGAGYGYTF
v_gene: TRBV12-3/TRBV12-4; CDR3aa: CASSYDRGNEQFF
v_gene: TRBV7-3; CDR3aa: CASSYQGVSYNEQFF
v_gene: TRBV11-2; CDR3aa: CASSSYMPGPHSGANVLTF
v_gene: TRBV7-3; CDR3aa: CASSLDPGTGPDGYTF
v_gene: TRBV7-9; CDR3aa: CASTPGDGELFF
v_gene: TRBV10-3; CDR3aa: CAISDSRSYTF
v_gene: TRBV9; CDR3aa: CASSEIDGYEQYF
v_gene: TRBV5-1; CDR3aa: CASGDTGGPHNEQFF
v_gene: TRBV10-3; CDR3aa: CAISESTRHPWIEKLFF
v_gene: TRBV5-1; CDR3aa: CASGRTGGNTEAFF
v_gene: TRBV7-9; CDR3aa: CASSKTGVETQYF
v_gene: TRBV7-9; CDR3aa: CASSPTALRTGELFF
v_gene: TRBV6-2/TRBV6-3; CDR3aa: CASRNMDRTYGYTF
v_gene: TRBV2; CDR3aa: CASNGRGGYNEQFF
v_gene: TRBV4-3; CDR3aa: CASSQETRGQPQHF
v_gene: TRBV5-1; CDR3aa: CASSLGQLSSYNEQFF